The T cell receptor (beta chain) under discussion was sequenced for a study of identical twins. The study, taken as a whole, reports: The models gave estimates that fell short of the out-of-frame TCR alpha sharing seen in monozygotic twins.

This clonotype came up a few times. Antigen specificity is unknown. Germline CDR1 is KGHDR and CDR2 is SFDVKD. V lost 4 bases, J lost 13 bases, and 5 bases stayed unmatched. This CDR3 contains 13 residues. TCRdb used MiXCR to reprocess the 5' RACE reads, holding one entry per CDR3 protein. This sample has more than 400,000 distinct CDR3 sequences, with around 15% found just once. This sample also belongs to another study, concerning yellow fever vaccine responses in identical twins.

V is TRBV24-1 and J is TRBJ2-1, with 11 bases aligning to TRBD2. The TCR comes from a woman aged 18-29 years in good health. The sequenced sample was CD4+ T cells sorted from blood. The CDR3 is CATSDRLAGIQFF. CDR3 nucleotides: TGTGCCACCAGTGACCGACTAGCGGGGATCCAGTTCTTC.